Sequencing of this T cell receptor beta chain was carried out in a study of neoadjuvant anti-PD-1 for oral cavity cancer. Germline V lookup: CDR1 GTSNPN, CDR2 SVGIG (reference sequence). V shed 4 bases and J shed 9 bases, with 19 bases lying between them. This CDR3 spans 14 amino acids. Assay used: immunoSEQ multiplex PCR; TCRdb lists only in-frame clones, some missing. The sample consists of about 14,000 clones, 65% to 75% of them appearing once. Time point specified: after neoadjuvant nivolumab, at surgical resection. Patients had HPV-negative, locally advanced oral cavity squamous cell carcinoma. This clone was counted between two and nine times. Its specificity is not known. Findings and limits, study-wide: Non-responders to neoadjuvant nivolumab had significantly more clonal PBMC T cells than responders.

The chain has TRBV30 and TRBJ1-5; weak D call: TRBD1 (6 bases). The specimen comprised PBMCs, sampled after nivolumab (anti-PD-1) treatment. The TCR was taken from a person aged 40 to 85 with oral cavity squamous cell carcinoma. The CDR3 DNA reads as TGTGCCTGGACGGAGGGGCAGGGGTTTTCGCCCCAGCATTTT. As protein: CAWTEGQGFSPQHF.